This paragraph reports one T cell receptor beta chain. The antigen remains undetermined. The sample is drawn from a study of cytomegalovirus exposure and HLA in healthy donors. The donors were in the roughly 120-subject validation cohort, distinct from the roughly 670-subject first cohort. This CDR3 has 12 residues. Germline CDR1 is SGHVS and CDR2 is FQNEAQ. Between the trimmed V and J ends, which lost 5 bases and 8 bases, there was a span of 12 bases. Sequencing used immunoSEQ multiplex PCR; TCRdb keeps in-frame clones, though not all of them. The data contain 200,000 to 250,000 clones, roughly 84% of them singletons. Study conclusions and caveats: Overall, approximately 180 TCR beta chains were annotated as cytomegalovirus-associated. TCR clusters originating in the first cohort tended to co-occur in the 100 to 150 validation repertoires, according to a later analysis.

The genes are TRBV7-8 and TRBJ1-2; D uncertain. Sequences were obtained from PBMCs. The TCR comes from a woman aged 25 to 39 in good health and CMV-seropositive. The CDR3 region is CASSPPVSGYTF. The CDR3 nucleotides read TGTGCCAGCAGCCCCCCCGTGTCAGGCTACACCTTC.